The 2 T cell receptor beta chains in this list originate from one sample, sequenced in a study of T cell responses to AZD1222 COVID-19 vaccine. Clones were read by immunoSEQ multiplex PCR, and TCRdb kept only the in-frame ones, dropping some. The sample has around 270,000 clones; 94% are singletons. Sequences were derived from peripheral blood, sampled 28 days after the second AZD1222 dose. These receptors came from an adult who received the AZD1222 COVID-19 vaccine.

The rearrangement uses TRBV28 and TRBJ2-5; 7 nucleotides match TRBD2. Trimming cost V 6 bases and J 2 bases; bases outside gene matches: 9. The CDR3 consists of 15 residues. Germline CDR1 and CDR2: MDHEN and SYDVKM. The CDR3 reads CASSRLAWAQETQYF. In nucleotides, the CDR3 is TGTGCCAGCAGCAGACTAGCTTGGGCACAAGAGACCCAGTACTTC.

The sample holds a few counts of this clone. V is TRBV25-1 and J is TRBJ1-4, with unresolved D. Trimming pared 6 bases from V and 8 bases from J, leaving 19 bases between. This CDR3 spans 15 amino acids. Germline loops: CDR1 MGHDK, CDR2 SYGVNS. CDR3 sequence: CASREQQSFAEKLFF. The CDR3 region has the DNA TGTGCCAGCAGGGAACAACAGAGTTTTGCCGAAAAACTGTTTTTT. Supplemented by reference TRBV25-1 and TRBJ1-4, the full variable domain reads EADIYQTPRYLVIGTGKKITLECSQTMGHDKMYWYQQDPGMELHLIHYSYGVNSTEKGDLSSESTVSRIRTEHFPLTLESARPSHTSQYLCASREQQSFAEKLFFGSGTQLSVL.